This entry concerns a single T cell receptor beta chain. In the original analysis: Nucleated cell counts were estimated from reference gene primer amplification. Produced via immunoSEQ multiplex PCR; TCRdb's table is partial and in-frame only. V and J calls and clone size follow that table, whereas D and trimming were derived from the DNA. This table holds hundreds of thousands of clones, 75% to 90% found once. This sample was included in a study of blood T cell repertoires in COVID-19. Study context: COVID-19 samples from acute and convalescent phases originated in the United States, Italy and Spain. Sources were T cells, B-cell-depleted T cells, or PBMCs; the material itself was cDNA or gDNA.

V gave up 6 bases and J gave up 4 bases, with 9 bases separating them. The CDR3 is made up of 12 amino acids. Germline values: CDR1 MNHEY, CDR2 SVGAGI. Seattle patients were enrolled while actively infected and followed longitudinally. The TCR sequence derives from a woman in her 70s with COVID-19, enrolled during active disease. Sequenced material: peripheral blood. The V gene is TRBV6-5, the J gene TRBJ2-5, with D possibly TRBD1 on 5 matching bases. As DNA, the CDR3 is TGTGCCAGCAGCGGCCAGGGAGAGACCCAGTACTTC. Translation gives CASSGQGETQYF.